These 23 T cell receptor beta chains originate from one sample sequenced in a study of blood T cell repertoires in COVID-19. Measured with immunoSEQ multiplex PCR; TCRdb has only the in-frame clones, and not every one. The sample has about 250,000 clones; 85% are singletons. Sample: PBMCs or T cells enriched from blood (not recorded which). All receptors derive from a woman aged 45-65 years with acute COVID-19.

The chain is built from TRBV11-2 and TRBJ1-2, with 9 bases that match TRBD1. Germline V gene sequence: CDR1 SGHAT, CDR2 FQNNGV. CDR3 length equals 15 residues. Germline trimming cut 5 bases from V and 2 bases from J; bases unmatched to any gene: 6. CDR3 loop: CASSPTGGWNYGYTF. In nucleotides, the CDR3 is TGTGCCAGCAGCCCCACAGGGGGCTGGAACTATGGCTACACCTTC.

The V and J genes are TRBV5-1 and TRBJ1-5, with a weak D call TRBD1 (5 bases). V lost 3 bases and J lost 7, with 14 bases in between. Germline V CDR1 and CDR2: SGHRS, YFSETQ. The CDR3 sequence is 14 residues long. CDR3 bases: TGCGCCAGCAGCTGGGGCGCAGGTGACCAGCCCCAGCATTTT. It specifies CASSWGAGDQPQHF.

The gene calls are TRBV18 and TRBJ1-5, with TRBD1 matching over 10 bases. Unmatched junction bases numbered 2, after V lost 2 bases and J lost 1 base. CDR3 length equals 16 residues. CDR1 and CDR2 from the germline V gene are KGHSH and LQKENI. In DNA form, the CDR3 reads TGTGCCAGCTCACCAGGACAGGGGGGAAGCAATCAGCCCCAGCATTTT. It encodes CASSPGQGGSNQPQHF.

The chain carries TRBV19 and TRBJ1-4, with 8 bases that match TRBD1. The CDR3 totals 15 residues. The junction had 10 bases not matched to a gene; V was cut back by 5 bases and J by 8 bases. Germline CDR1 is LNHDA and CDR2 is SQIVND (reference sequence). CDR3 protein: CASSGQGARGEKLFF. The CDR3 DNA sequence: TGTGCCAGTAGTGGACAGGGAGCCAGGGGAGAAAAACTGTTTTTT.

The table lists this clone with a few counts. The chain has TRBV7-3 and TRBJ1-5, with TRBD1 as a possible D gene (5 bases). The CDR3 spans 14 residues. Germline-derived CDR1 and CDR2 are SGHTA and FQGTGA. Trimming removed 6 bases at V and 6 bases at J, with 15 bases between. Here the CDR3 reads CASRVKGDSQPQHF. CDR3 coding DNA: TGTGCCAGCAGAGTGAAGGGTGACAGTCAGCCCCAGCATTTT.

This clone was observed a few times. The V and J genes are TRBV29-1 and TRBJ2-1; 9 bases match TRBD1. Losses at the gene ends were 5 bases for V and 8 bases for J; bases not matched to a gene: 7. This CDR3 region has 13 residues. Germline V CDR1 and CDR2: SQVTM, ANQGSEA. This CDR3 is CSVRGTGSHEQFF. CDR3 in DNA: TGCAGCGTTCGGGGGACAGGGAGCCATGAGCAGTTCTTC.

The gene calls are TRBV10-3 and TRBJ1-3, with D maybe TRBD1 (6 bases). CDR1 and CDR2 (germline): ENHRY, SYGVKD. V was trimmed by 10 bases and J by 0 bases, leaving 16 bases between them. The CDR3 is made up of 15 amino acids. CDR3 region: CATQGQGSSGNTIYF. The DNA for the CDR3 is TGTGCCACCCAGGGGCAGGGGAGCTCTGGAAACACCATATATTTT.

V usage is TRBV5-1 and J usage is TRBJ2-7; TRBD1 is a possible D gene (5 bases). The CDR3 has 14 residues. Trimming left V 0 bases short and J 0 bases short, with 7 bases between. Germline CDR1 and CDR2: SGHRS and YFSETQ. The CDR3 region has the DNA TGCGCCAGCAGCTTGGACAGGCGCTCCTACGAGCAGTACTTC. Translated: CASSLDRRSYEQYF.

CDR3 bases: TGTGCCAGCTCGGACAGGGTAGTTGGTCAGCCCCAGCATTTT. Its translation: CASSDRVVGQPQHF. This chain connects TRBV3-1 (or the pseudogene TRBV3-2) to TRBJ1-5, with TRBD1 identical over 8 bases. From germline, CDR1 is LGHDT and CDR2 YNNKEL (reference sequence). CDR3 length: 14 amino acids. V dropped 8 bases and J dropped 6; count of bases not matched to a gene: 9.

The chain uses TRBV11-3 and TRBJ2-2; D remains unclear. Germline lookup yields CDR1 SGHNT and CDR2 YENEEA. V was trimmed by 1 base and J by 5 bases, leaving 8 bases between them. The CDR3 totals 14 residues. This CDR3 is CASSLGPSTGELFF. The CDR3 region has the DNA TGTGCCAGCAGCTTAGGTCCGAGTACCGGGGAGCTGTTTTTT.

This chain links TRBV5-1 with TRBJ1-1; D may be TRBD1 (6 bases). Germline V gene data show CDR1 as SGHRS and CDR2 as YFSETQ. V gave up 1 base and J gave up 0 bases, with 16 bases separating them. This CDR3 region has 17 residues. DNA for the CDR3: TGCGCCAGCAGCTTGCGAGGGACACGACCGATGAACACTGAAGCTTTCTTT. Translating gives CASSLRGTRPMNTEAFF.

The genes are TRBV27 and TRBJ2-2; 9 bases align to TRBD1. V gave up 5 bases and J gave up 2 bases; unmatched junction bases: 6. The CDR3 consists of 16 residues. The germline CDR1 and CDR2 sequences are MNHEY and SMNVEV (reference sequence). The CDR3 DNA reads TGTGCCAGCAGTATCTACAGGGGGCCTAACACCGGGGAGCTGTTTTTT. This gives the protein CASSIYRGPNTGELFF.

CDR3 bases: TGTGCCAGTAAGATCGATCGGGGGGCGCATCAGCCCCAGCATTTT. Its translation is CASKIDRGAHQPQHF. The V gene is TRBV19, the J gene TRBJ1-5; a possible D gene is TRBD1 (6 bases). Between the trimmed V and J ends, which lost 7 bases and 5 bases, there was a span of 18 bases. The CDR3 contains 15 residues. Germline V gene lookup returns CDR1 LNHDA and CDR2 SQIVND (reference sequence).

This chain uses TRBV5-1 with TRBJ2-3, with TRBD2 matching 11 bases. The CDR3 has 18 residues. Germline CDR1 SGHRS, CDR2 YFSETQ. The ends lost 0 bases at V and 0 bases at J; junction bases unmatched: 6. The CDR3 DNA is TGCGCCAGCAGCTTGGGGACTAGCGGGTTCCTAAGCACAGATACGCAGTATTTT. This encodes CASSLGTSGFLSTDTQYF.

This CDR3 is CASSPDRRISYGYTF. The CDR3 DNA follows: TGTGCCAGTAGTCCGGACAGACGAATTAGCTATGGCTACACCTTC. The chain combines TRBV19 with TRBJ1-2; D might be TRBD1 (6 bases). Germline CDR1 and CDR2: LNHDA and SQIVND (reference sequence). This CDR3 has 15 amino acids. Trimming stripped 5 bases from V and 4 bases from J, with 17 bases between.

V is TRBV2 and J is TRBJ2-5; 8 bases fit TRBD2. The germline CDR1 and CDR2 sequences are SNHLY and FYNNEI. The CDR3 is 16 amino acids. Trimming cost V 1 base and J 1 base; bases outside gene matches: 5. This chain's CDR3 is CASSEEAGGSQETQYF. Written as DNA, the CDR3 is TGTGCCAGCAGTGAAGAGGCGGGGGGATCCCAAGAGACCCAGTACTTC.

The chain uses TRBV10-3 and TRBJ1-1, with D possibly being TRBD1 (5 bases). Germline values: CDR1 ENHRY, CDR2 SYGVKD. V dropped 7 bases and J dropped 2 bases, with 14 bases sitting between them. CDR3 length: 14 residues. The CDR3 DNA sequence: TGTGCCATCAAACAAGGGGTTGCAAACACTGAAGCTTTCTTT. It codes for CAIKQGVANTEAFF.

A note on this clone: The sample holds other DNA sequences that translate to the same CDR3. The J gene is TRBJ1-1, the V gene TRBV4-3; TRBD1 might be the D (6 bases). V gave up 0 bases and J gave up 1 base, with 9 bases separating them. The CDR3 is 15 amino acids. Germline CDR1 reads LGHNA; CDR2 reads YSLEER. The CDR3, as DNA: TGCGCCAGCAGCCAAGATCGGGGGGCGAACACTGAAGCTTTCTTT. Protein sequence: CASSQDRGANTEAFF.

The chain carries TRBV6-5 and TRBJ2-7; tentative D call: TRBD1 (6 bases). The CDR3 spans 15 residues. CDR1 is MNHEY and CDR2 is SVGAGI in the germline V gene. V lost 2 bases to trimming and J lost 0 bases, with 11 bases between them. The CDR3 spells CASSYVSGASYEQYF. Here the CDR3 DNA reads TGTGCCAGCAGTTACGTCTCAGGGGCCTCCTACGAGCAGTACTTC.

The chain carries TRBV7-2 and TRBJ2-2; TRBD1 is a possible D gene (6 bases). With 1 base removed from V and 6 bases from J, the gap between germline ends came to 9 bases. Germline values: CDR1 SGHTA, CDR2 FQGNSA. The CDR3 runs to 14 residues. DNA for the CDR3: TGTGCCAGCAGCTTAGGGGGGCTCGCCGGGGAGCTGTTTTTT. This gives the protein CASSLGGLAGELFF.

This clone was found once. V and J are TRBV5-5 and TRBJ1-5, with a tentative D call TRBD1 (6 bases). V was shortened by 2 bases and J by 5 bases, with 11 bases between the two germline ends. Germline CDR1 and CDR2: SGHKS and YYEKEE (reference sequence). The CDR3 consists of 14 residues. This CDR3 is CASSLGQYYQPQHF. The CDR3 bases are TGTGCCAGCAGCTTAGGACAGTACTATCAGCCCCAGCATTTT.

Regarding this clone: An end of the junction does not agree with germline; a read error may underlie this. This chain connects TRBV9 to TRBJ1-5; the D is unclear. The CDR3 consists of 13 residues. Germline CDR1 is SGDLS and CDR2 is YYNGEE. In DNA, the CDR3 is TGTGCCAGCAGCCCTGAGGGTAATCAGCCTCAGCATTTT. Residues: CASSPEGNQPQHF.

The V gene is TRBV6-6, the J gene TRBJ2-7; D remains ambiguous. In germline, CDR1 is MNHNY, CDR2 SVGAGI (reference sequence). V was trimmed by 0 bases and J by 6 bases, leaving 3 bases between them. This CDR3 is built from 11 residues. CDR3: CASSYSGEQYF. The CDR3 nucleotides read TGTGCCAGCAGTTACTCCGGCGAGCAGTACTTC.